This is a list of T cell receptor beta chains from one sample in a study of monozygotic twins with inflammatory bowel disease. One entry per CDR3 protein, without DNA, is what TCRdb gives after re-calling the 5' RACE reads. This sample lists more than 85,000 distinct CDR3 sequences; its ten largest clones have 9.5% to 15%. Material: blood. These receptors all come from a human donor with ulcerative colitis or Crohn's disease, or a healthy co-twin of an affected twin (not recorded which). Each CDR3 is given with its conserved first and last residue.

CDR3	V	J
CASSQAGITGEKLFF	TRBV4-2	TRBJ1-4
CSASRDRDSDTQYF	TRBV20-1	TRBJ2-3
CASQQSGQTSTDTQYF	TRBV5-1	TRBJ2-3
CSATSSGSNTGELFF	TRBV20-1	TRBJ2-2
CASHAGTTGSYNEQFF	TRBV5-1	TRBJ2-1
CAIRGLAPVHEQFF	TRBV10-3	TRBJ2-1
CASSLGFGGAIEETQYF	TRBV5-6	TRBJ2-5
CASSFRHFLEAFF	TRBV7-2	TRBJ1-1
CATSGKRGPTDTQYF	TRBV24-1	TRBJ2-3
CASTPRPGTGTEAFF	TRBV28	TRBJ1-1
CSTDRGPNSPLHF	TRBV20-1	TRBJ1-6
CASTGEDRADTQYF	TRBV7-9	TRBJ2-3
CASSLWGAQAGELFF	TRBV11-2	TRBJ2-2
CASSSPGLGTGELFF	TRBV5-5	TRBJ2-2
CASSHVLRTEAFF	TRBV12-3/TRBV12-4	TRBJ1-1
CASSLAATQETQYF	TRBV12-3/TRBV12-4	TRBJ2-5
CSARCREGRNQETQYF	TRBV20-1	TRBJ2-5
CASTEPGRWAEAFF	TRBV7-2	TRBJ1-1
CASSGIGSDNEQFF	TRBV5-1	TRBJ2-1
CSVGDRFGYGYTF	TRBV29-1	TRBJ1-2
CASSLQGATTDTQYF	TRBV5-4	TRBJ2-3
CSARSDRGDEAFF	TRBV20-1	TRBJ1-1
CASSLLGGQDYEQYF	TRBV5-8	TRBJ2-7
CASSPRRAETGAEAFF	TRBV18	TRBJ1-1
CASSQFVGGGAHNEQFF	TRBV7-2	TRBJ2-1
CASSPTGDTQYF	TRBV6-5	TRBJ2-3
CASSLLRDRVYEQYF	TRBV7-2	TRBJ2-7
CASSPRGLAGGDTQYF	TRBV7-2	TRBJ2-3
CASSIEQVPMNTEAFF	TRBV9	TRBJ1-1
CASSTADRGLQPQHF	TRBV28	TRBJ1-5
CASSFGLRVQETQYF	TRBV12-3/TRBV12-4	TRBJ2-5
CASSMRGLIHNEQFF	TRBV12-3/TRBV12-4	TRBJ2-1
CASSDHARLAPGELFF	TRBV25-1	TRBJ2-2
CSARATGTSGQPQHF	TRBV20-1	TRBJ1-5
CSARDRRQGNEKLFF	TRBV20-1	TRBJ1-4
CASRESSGLSGELFF	TRBV4-2	TRBJ2-2
CASSQIQREWDEQFF	TRBV3-1	TRBJ2-1
CASREGVGPNEKLFF	TRBV12-3/TRBV12-4	TRBJ1-4
CASSLFGGEQFF	TRBV7-2	TRBJ2-1
CATSDLQQTWNGGYTF	TRBV24-1	TRBJ1-2
CASSLVTALPHNEQFF	TRBV11-2	TRBJ2-1
CASSLAATTGELFF	TRBV12-3/TRBV12-4	TRBJ2-2
CASSVGAREQFF	TRBV9	TRBJ2-1
CSVLRTGTNTEAFF	TRBV20-1	TRBJ1-1
CASSRTEGGADTQYF	TRBV7-9	TRBJ2-3
CASSLYGLAGDAEQFF	TRBV12-3/TRBV12-4	TRBJ2-1
CASSLAPKGLGTDTQYF	TRBV7-8	TRBJ2-3
CASSPPGPGLNTEAFF	TRBV5-1	TRBJ1-1
CSVDASGTNNEQFF	TRBV29-1	TRBJ2-1
CASSLGYTEAFF	TRBV5-1	TRBJ1-1
CASSLGGLAAAYEQYF	TRBV7-8	TRBJ2-7
CASSHGRSGGADTQYF	TRBV4-2	TRBJ2-3
CASSLDMNTEAFF	TRBV5-1	TRBJ1-1
CASSDEEDTYEQYF	TRBV6-1	TRBJ2-7
CASSFWASNEKLFF	TRBV5-6	TRBJ1-4